This T cell receptor beta chain derives from a study of beta chain features in type 1 diabetes. The study's findings and limits: Across all four CD4+ subsets, people with type 1 diabetes showed modestly shorter TCRB CDR3s.

A word on this clone: The antigen is undetermined.

Investigators reverse transcribed all isolated RNA, so they sequenced expressed TCRB transcripts. Regulatory, naive and central memory T cell samples averaged approximately 3.3 million reads. Sequencing was performed with immunoSEQ multiplex PCR; in TCRdb, only in-frame clones are kept and a portion is missing. The repertoire holds about 700,000 clones, with about an eighth as singletons. V lost 6 bases and J lost 2; bases outside the gene matches: 7. The CDR3 spans 17 residues. Per the germline V gene, CDR1 is SNHLY and CDR2 is FYNNEI. The clonotype was recovered from a man between 18 and 35 years old with type 1 diabetes. The chain joins TRBV2 to TRBJ2-7; TRBD2 matches 16 bases. The source material was naive CD4+ T cells from blood. The CDR3 bases are TGTGCCAGCAGAGGTCCCGGGACTAGCGGGGGGGCCTACGAGCAGTACTTC. Translated: CASRGPGTSGGAYEQYF.